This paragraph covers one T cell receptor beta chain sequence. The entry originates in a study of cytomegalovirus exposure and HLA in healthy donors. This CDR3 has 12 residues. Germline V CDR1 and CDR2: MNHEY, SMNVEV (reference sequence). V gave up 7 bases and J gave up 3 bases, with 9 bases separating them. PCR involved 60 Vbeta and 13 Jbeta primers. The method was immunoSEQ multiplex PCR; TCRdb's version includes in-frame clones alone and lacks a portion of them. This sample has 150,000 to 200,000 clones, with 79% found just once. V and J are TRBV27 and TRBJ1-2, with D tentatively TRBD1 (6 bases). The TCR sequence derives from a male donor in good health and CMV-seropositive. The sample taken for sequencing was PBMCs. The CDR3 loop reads CASKGGYYGYTF. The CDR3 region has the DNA TGTGCCAGCAAAGGGGGTTACTATGGCTACACCTTC.